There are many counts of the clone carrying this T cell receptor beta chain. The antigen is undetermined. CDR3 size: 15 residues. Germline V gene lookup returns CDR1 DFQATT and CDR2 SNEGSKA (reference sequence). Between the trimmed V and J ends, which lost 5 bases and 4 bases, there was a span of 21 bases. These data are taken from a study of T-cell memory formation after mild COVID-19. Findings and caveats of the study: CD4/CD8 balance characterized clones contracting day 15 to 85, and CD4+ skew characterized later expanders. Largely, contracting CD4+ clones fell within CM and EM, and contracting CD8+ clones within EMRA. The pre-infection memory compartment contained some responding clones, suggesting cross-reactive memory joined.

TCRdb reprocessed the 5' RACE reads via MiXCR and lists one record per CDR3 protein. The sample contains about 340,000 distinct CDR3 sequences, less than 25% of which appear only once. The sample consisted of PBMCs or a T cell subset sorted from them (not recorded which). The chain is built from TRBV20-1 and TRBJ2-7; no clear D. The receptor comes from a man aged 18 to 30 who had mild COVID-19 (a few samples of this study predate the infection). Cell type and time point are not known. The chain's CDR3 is CSAALPSLGSYEQYF. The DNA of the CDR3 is TGCAGTGCTGCCCTCCCCTCTCTTGGGTCGTACGAGCAGTACTTC.